The present T cell receptor (beta chain) was sequenced within a study of graft-versus-host responses after intestinal transplantation. Turning to the study itself: Each recipient received a multivisceral, liver-intestinal, or isolated intestinal graft.

The CDR3 runs to 13 residues. Germline V gene lookup returns CDR1 MNHNS and CDR2 SASEGT. Trimming stripped 6 bases from V and 6 bases from J, with 14 bases between. TCRdb keeps only in-frame clones here, not all; method: immunoSEQ multiplex PCR. The profile covers about 110,000 clones, with roughly 93% appearing a single time and 1% to 1.5% taken by the ten largest. Regarding the study as a whole: Some patients had graft-donor T cell macrochimerism, and their allografts showed high graft-versus-host to host-versus-graft clonal ratios.

Remarks on this clone: Its target is not known.

The sequence derives from a human donor who was the organ donor for an intestinal transplant. The V gene is TRBV6-1, the J gene TRBJ1-1; TRBD1 is a possible D gene (6 bases). The specimen was unstimulated CD8+ T cells sorted from spleen or lymph node cells, collected before transplant. In DNA form, the CDR3 reads TGTGCCAGCAGGGAACAGGGAAGGGCTGAAGCTTTCTTT. This gives the protein CASREQGRAEAFF.